A single sample gave rise to the 20 T cell receptor beta chains below, sequenced in a study of CD8+ T cells in alopecia areata. The treatment denotes: oral pan-JAK inhibitor, 5-10 mg twice daily. Extracted RNA was reverse transcribed, and the resulting cDNA served as sequencing template. The data were produced by immunoSEQ multiplex PCR, yet TCRdb's version contains in-frame clones alone and is incomplete. Of some 200,000 clones listed, roughly two fifths were seen once; the top ten hold 2% to 3%. The input for sequencing was CD4+ T cells sorted from blood, taken at approximately week 37, from a patient treated with tofacitinib. All receptors derive from a human donor with alopecia areata.

This clone appeared once. The chain uses TRBV30 and TRBJ2-7, with 13 nucleotides matching TRBD2. CDR1 is GTSNPN and CDR2 is SVGIG in the germline V gene (reference sequence). The CDR3 is 13 residues long. V lost 3 bases to trimming and J lost 5 bases; unmatched junction nucleotides: 1. CDR3 loop: CAWSGLAGDEQYF. For the CDR3, the DNA is TGTGCCTGGAGCGGACTAGCGGGAGACGAGCAGTACTTC.

This clone has more than one count but fewer than ten. This rearrangement joins TRBV7-9 to TRBJ2-1, with 9 bases that match TRBD2. CDR3 length: 18 amino acids. The V gene's germline CDR1 is SEHNR and CDR2 FQNEAQ (reference sequence). V lost 6 bases to trimming and J lost 6 bases; unmatched junction nucleotides: 18. CDR3 nucleotides: TGTGCCAGCAGACGATATGGGCTAGCGGGAAAATGGGGCAATGAGCAGTTCTTC. It encodes CASRRYGLAGKWGNEQFF.

The chain carries TRBV5-4 and TRBJ2-1, with 9 bases fitting TRBD2. After removal of 0 bases from V and 3 bases from J, the junction contained 1 base not matched to a gene. The germline gives CDR1 SGHNT, CDR2 YYREEE (reference sequence). The CDR3 has 15 amino acids. CDR3 sequence reads: CASSLDSGGYNEQFF. The DNA of the CDR3 is TGTGCCAGCAGCTTGGATAGCGGGGGCTACAATGAGCAGTTCTTC.

The CDR3 region is CASSQLRTNEGTNYGYTF. The CDR3 DNA follows: TGCGCCAGCAGTCAACTGAGGACCAATGAGGGAACCAACTATGGCTACACCTTC. The rearrangement links TRBV23-1 to TRBJ1-2; D ambiguous. TRBV23-1 is filed as an ORF, its function uncertain. This CDR3 has 18 residues. V was trimmed by 2 bases and J by 2 bases, leaving 21 bases between them.

The chain uses TRBV5-4 and TRBJ2-7, with 7 nucleotides matching TRBD1. CDR3 length: 14 amino acids. V trimming: 4 bases; J trimming: 6 bases; junction bases outside the gene matches: 10. From germline, CDR1 is SGHNT and CDR2 YYREEE (reference sequence). DNA of the CDR3: TGTGCCAGCAGCCCACTACAGGGGCTCGGCGAGCAGTACTTC. Protein: CASSPLQGLGEQYF. Combining the CDR3 with reference TRBV5-4 and TRBJ2-7 gives the whole variable domain ETGVTQSPTHLIKTRGQQVTLRCSSQSGHNTVSWYQQALGQGPQFIFQYYREEENGRGNFPPRFSGLQFPNYSSELNVNALELDDSALYLCASSPLQGLGEQYFGPGTRLTVT.

The chain employs TRBV28 and TRBJ2-5; D may be TRBD1 or TRBD2 (5 bases each). In germline, CDR1 is MDHEN, CDR2 SYDVKM. The V end lost 7 bases, the J end lost 7 bases, and 25 bases lay between the germline ends. The CDR3 spans 16 residues. CDR3 nucleotide sequence: TGTGCCAGCACCACACCGGGACGGGATAAGAAGTGGACCCAGTACTTC. Amino acid sequence: CASTTPGRDKKWTQYF.

This clone is a singleton in its sample. The rearrangement links TRBV29-1 to TRBJ2-7; D is tentatively TRBD1 or TRBD2 (6 bases each). This CDR3 is built from 14 residues. Trimming removed 4 bases from V and 0 bases from J, with 13 bases in between. CDR1 SQVTM and CDR2 ANQGSEA come from the germline V gene. CDR3 region: CSVVRTGASYEQYF. For the CDR3, the DNA is TGCAGCGTTGTGCGCACGGGGGCCTCCTACGAGCAGTACTTC.

A word on this clone: Given a much more abundant clone one base away, this may be a read error. The chain recombines TRBV7-3 with TRBJ2-5; TRBD1 might be the D (6 bases). V dropped 5 bases and J dropped 2 bases, with 9 bases sitting between them. CDR3 size: 13 residues. The germline V gene has CDR1 SGHTA and CDR2 FQGTGA. The CDR3 loop reads CASSRGQQETQYF. The CDR3 nucleotides read TGTGCCAGCAGCCGTGGACAGCAAGAGACCCAGTACTTC.

V is TRBV25-1 and J is TRBJ2-6; tentatively, D is TRBD2 (6 bases). The V and J ends lost 8 bases and 1 base respectively, with 18 bases between them. The germline gives CDR1 MGHDK, CDR2 SYGVNS. This CDR3 comprises 17 residues. The CDR3, as DNA: TGTGCCAGCCGTGGTCCGGGACTCCCATCTGGGGCCAACGTCCTGACTTTC. Translating gives CASRGPGLPSGANVLTF.

This rearrangement joins TRBV4-3 to TRBJ2-3; no clear D. Per germline, CDR1 LGHNA and CDR2 YSLEER. V was clipped by 0 bases and J by 0 bases, with 10 bases between them. The CDR3 loop spans 16 amino acids. The CDR3 nucleotides are TGCGCCAGCAGCCAAGACTGGGCCGTAAGCACAGATACGCAGTATTTT. This encodes CASSQDWAVSTDTQYF.

The gene calls are TRBV27 and TRBJ2-7, with D perhaps TRBD1 (6 bases). The CDR3 loop spans 14 amino acids. The V end lost 8 bases, the J end lost 3 bases, and 17 bases lay between the germline ends. Germline CDR1 MNHEY, CDR2 SMNVEV (reference sequence). Here the CDR3 reads CASSPRDTFYEQYF. The CDR3 DNA follows: TGTGCCAGCTCCCCCCGGGACACCTTCTACGAGCAGTACTTC.

The rearrangement uses TRBV29-1 and TRBJ2-4; the D is unclear. From germline, CDR1 is SQVTM and CDR2 ANQGSEA. This CDR3 region has 14 residues. V was trimmed by 3 bases and J by 0 bases, leaving 9 bases between them. The CDR3 DNA reads as TGCAGCGTTGAGTCAGGCTTAGCCAAAAACATTCAGTACTTC. This gives the protein CSVESGLAKNIQYF.

The chain is built from TRBV2 and TRBJ1-4; D is ambiguous. Trimming removed 6 bases from V and 5 bases from J, with 10 bases in between. Per germline, CDR1 SNHLY and CDR2 FYNNEI. CDR3 length equals 13 residues. CDR3 nucleotide sequence: TGTGCCAGCAGGAAAAGAGAGAATGAAAAACTGTTTTTT. Its protein product is CASRKRENEKLFF.

V is TRBV29-1 and J is TRBJ2-3; D possibly corresponds to TRBD1 (6 bases). The germline V gene encodes CDR1 SQVTM and CDR2 ANQGSEA. This CDR3 has 12 residues. V was cut by 5 bases and J by 4 bases, with 10 bases left in between. CDR3 nucleotides: TGCAGCGTTTTCACAGGGTCAGATACGCAGTATTTT. Protein sequence: CSVFTGSDTQYF.

The chain recombines TRBV28 with TRBJ1-2; no clear D gene. V was trimmed by 0 bases and J by 4 bases, leaving 9 bases between them. The CDR3 sequence is 14 residues long. Germline assignment: CDR1 MDHEN and CDR2 SYDVKM. CDR3 protein: CASSLWGRSYGYTF. In nucleotides, the CDR3 is TGTGCCAGCAGTTTATGGGGCAGGAGCTATGGCTACACCTTC.

The chain joins TRBV6-1 to TRBJ2-3; the D gene is possibly TRBD2 (5 bases). V shed 7 bases and J shed 4 bases, with 6 bases lying between them. The CDR3 has 11 amino acids. CDR1 and CDR2 (germline): MNHNS, SASEGT. The CDR3 region has the DNA TGTGCCAGCACAGCGGCAGATACGCAGTATTTT. The encoded protein is CASTAADTQYF.

The V call is TRBV30, the J call TRBJ2-1; the match to TRBD2 covers 7 bases. The germline CDR1 and CDR2 sequences are GTSNPN and SVGIG (reference sequence). V shed 1 base and J 0 bases; nucleotides not matched to a gene: 0. The CDR3 sequence is 14 residues long. DNA for the CDR3: TGTGCCTGGAGTGGCGGGAGCTCCTACAATGAGCAGTTCTTC. The encoded protein is CAWSGGSSYNEQFF. The whole variable domain, filled in from reference TRBV30 and TRBJ2-1, reads SQTIHQWPATLVQPVGSPLSLECTVEGTSNPNLYWYRQAAGRGLQLLFYSVGIGQISSEVPQNLSASRPQDRQFILSSKKLLLSDSGFYLCAWSGGSSYNEQFFGPGTRLTVL.

CDR3 region: CASSLRESGLVPNEKLFF. The CDR3 DNA is TGTGCCAGCAGCCTCAGGGAATCGGGACTCGTACCTAATGAAAAACTGTTTTTT. The V and J genes are TRBV27 and TRBJ1-4, with D possibly TRBD1 on 5 matching bases. This CDR3 spans 18 amino acids. V was cut by 6 bases and J by 3 bases, with 23 bases left in between. Germline CDR1 is MNHEY and CDR2 is SMNVEV (reference sequence).

The chain combines TRBV29-1 with TRBJ2-7; D ambiguous. Germline V gene lookup returns CDR1 SQVTM and CDR2 ANQGSEA. The CDR3 runs to 11 residues. The V gene lost 2 bases and the J gene lost 3 bases, with 5 bases spanning the gap. Here the CDR3 reads CSVELYYEQYF. DNA for the CDR3: TGCAGCGTTGAACTTTACTACGAGCAGTACTTC.

As regards this clone: Other DNA variants within this sample encode the same CDR3. The J gene is TRBJ2-2, the V gene TRBV29-1; D is ambiguous. Between the trimmed V and J ends, which lost 6 bases and 5 bases, there was a span of 7 bases. CDR3 length equals 11 residues. Germline assignment: CDR1 SQVTM and CDR2 ANQGSEA. The CDR3 region has the DNA TGCAGCGTCGCGTCGACCGGGGAGCTGTTTTTT. It is translated as CSVASTGELFF.